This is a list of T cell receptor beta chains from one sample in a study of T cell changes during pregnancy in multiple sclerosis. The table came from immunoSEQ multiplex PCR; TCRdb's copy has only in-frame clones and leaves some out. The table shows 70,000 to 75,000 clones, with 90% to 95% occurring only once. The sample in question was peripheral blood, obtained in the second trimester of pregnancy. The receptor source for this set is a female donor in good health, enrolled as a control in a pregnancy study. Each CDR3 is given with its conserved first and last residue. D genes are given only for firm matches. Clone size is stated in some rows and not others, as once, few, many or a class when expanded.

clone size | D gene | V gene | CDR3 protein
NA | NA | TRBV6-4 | CASSDLDSSNEQFF
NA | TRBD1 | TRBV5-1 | CASSLERRDRDYNEQFF
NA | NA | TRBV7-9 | CASSLPGGRAPLHF
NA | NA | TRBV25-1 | CASSLGYGKTQYF
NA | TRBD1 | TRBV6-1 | CASTRDRNQPQHF
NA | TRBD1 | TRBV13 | CASSSQGAGGNTIYF
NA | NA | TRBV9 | CASSPNQGPYEQYF
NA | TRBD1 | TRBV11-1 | CASSSLDRGTDTQYF
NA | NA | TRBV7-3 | CASSLPGVYEQYF
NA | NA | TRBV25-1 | CASSGGGQVYGEQYF
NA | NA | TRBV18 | CASSPTGANTEAFF
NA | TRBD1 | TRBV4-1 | CASSQVGQYNSPLHF
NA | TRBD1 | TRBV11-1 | CASSSNNRGLRNTEAFF
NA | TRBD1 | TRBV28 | CASSSPGTGSNQPQHF
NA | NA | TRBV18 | CASSLPDRSYGYTF
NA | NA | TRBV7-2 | CASSLSHTDTQYF
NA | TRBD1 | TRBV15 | CATSRPRGQVYNEQFF
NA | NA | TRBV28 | CASSLVGQLDTEAFF
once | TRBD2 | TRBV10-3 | CAISAGLAGGRGTDTQYF
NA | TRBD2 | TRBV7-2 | CASSTLAGALYEQYF
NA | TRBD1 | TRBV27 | CASSLSRRRGPHTEAFF
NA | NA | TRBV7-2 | CASSPALDRLNTEAFF
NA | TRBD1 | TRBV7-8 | CASSLRQGASYEQYF
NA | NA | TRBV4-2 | CASSQDPRPVPGLPYEQYF
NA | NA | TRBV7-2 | CASSQGGETQYF
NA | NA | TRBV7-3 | CASSLTGRLGETQYF
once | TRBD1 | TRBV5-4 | CASSLETGASYNEQFF
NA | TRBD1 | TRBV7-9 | CASSLAGTASYGYTF
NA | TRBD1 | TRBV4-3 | CASSHGTGGTEAFF